This entry is about one T cell receptor (beta chain). The data stem from a study of T cell responses to AZD1222 COVID-19 vaccine. TCRdb keeps only in-frame clones here, not all; method: immunoSEQ multiplex PCR. The sample consists of 33,000 or so clones, 88% of them appearing once. The V gene end was trimmed by 5 bases and the J gene end by 1 base; junction bases not matched to a gene: 3. Germline V lookup: CDR1 SEHNR, CDR2 FQNEAQ (reference sequence). CDR3 size: 14 residues. Sample: peripheral blood, taken 28 days after the second AZD1222 dose. This rearrangement joins TRBV7-9 to TRBJ1-2; 8 nucleotides match TRBD1. This TCR was sampled from an adult who received the AZD1222 COVID-19 vaccine. The CDR3 sequence: CASSSGQGNYGYTF. CDR3 bases: TGTGCCAGCAGCAGTGGACAGGGTAACTATGGCTACACCTTC.